This T cell receptor (beta chain) is drawn from a study of shared clonotypes between healthy human individuals. Remarks on this clone: Its antigen remains unknown.

Germline assignment: CDR1 SGHTA and CDR2 FQGNSA. The CDR3 loop spans 12 amino acids. With 4 bases removed from V and 9 bases from J, the gap between germline ends came to 12 bases. Broader study findings: Across subsets, estimated richness was generally greater for naive than for memory populations.

Negatively enriched CD4+ T cells were divided by CD45RA into naive and memory. The method was immunoSEQ multiplex PCR; TCRdb's version includes in-frame clones alone and lacks a portion of them. The sample lists millions of clones, roughly nine tenths occurring once. The chain has TRBV7-2 and TRBJ1-1; D may be TRBD1 (6 bases). The origin of this receptor is a man between 18 and 29 years old in good health. Sequencing was performed on naive CD4+ T cells sorted from blood. Subset noted: CD45RA+ positively selected. In DNA, the CDR3 is TGTGCCAGCAGCTCAGGGGTTGGGAAAGCTTTCTTT. It codes for CASSSGVGKAFF. The whole variable domain, remainder taken from reference TRBV7-2 and TRBJ1-1, is GAGVSQSPSNKVTEKGKDVELRCDPISGHTALYWYRQSLGQGLEFLIYFQGNSAPDKSGLPSDRFSAERTGGSVSTLTIQRTQQEDSAVYLCASSSGVGKAFFGQGTRLTVV.